This section outlines one T cell receptor beta chain sequence together with its context. Its antigen is not identified. The data were taken from a study of T-cell memory formation after mild COVID-19. Notes on the study in general: Cross-reactive memory appears to have joined, as suggested by some responding clones showing up in pre-infection memory. Unconfirmed was the SARS-CoV-2 specificity of second-wave clones that peaked on day 37. There was a balanced CD4/CD8 profile in clones contracting day 15 to 85, and later expanders leaned CD4+.

Trimming cost V 6 bases and J 7 bases, with 13 bases left between them. Germline V gene data show CDR1 as LGHDT and CDR2 as YNNKEL (reference sequence). The CDR3 runs to 14 residues. Sample barcodes and UMIs were carried by the TCR alpha and TCR beta cDNA libraries that 5'RACE generated with constant-segment primers. In TCRdb, the 5' RACE reads were re-called with MiXCR into one record per CDR3 protein. The sample lists tens of thousands of distinct CDR3 sequences, about 7.3% occurring once. J is TRBJ1-6 and V is TRBV3-1; D remains ambiguous. What was sequenced was PBMCs or a T cell subset sorted from them (not recorded which). This clonotype was sampled from a man aged 18 to 30 who had mild COVID-19 (a few samples of this study predate the infection). Cell type and time point are not known. The CDR3 protein is CASRKMESNSPLHF. In DNA, the CDR3 is TGTGCCAGCAGGAAGATGGAGTCAAATTCACCCCTCCACTTT.